These 5 T cell receptor beta chains were sequenced from one sample in a study of T cells in Graves' hyperthyroidism and ophthalmopathy. From RNA transcripts, TCR beta CDR3 regions were amplified. In the first-round RT-PCR of the TCR CDR3, the HTBI primer set was used. In TCRdb, the multiplex PCR reads were re-called with MiXCR into one record per CDR3 protein. Here the sample spans about 420,000 distinct CDR3 sequences, approximately 14% being singletons. What was sequenced was blood. The source of these receptors is a woman between 18 and 29 years old with Graves' hyperthyroidism.

This clonotype has ten or more counts. V gene TRBV6-2 or TRBV6-3 combines with J gene TRBJ1-1, with D maybe TRBD1 (5 bases). V lost 5 bases to trimming and J lost 8 bases, with 9 bases between them. CDR1 is MNHEY, CDR2 SVGEGT, per germline. There are 11 residues in the CDR3. The CDR3 coding sequence is TGTGCCAGCAGTCCCAGGGCCGAAGCTTTCTTT. Its protein product is CASSPRAEAFF.

J is TRBJ1-5 and V is TRBV6-2 or TRBV6-3; 10 nucleotides line up with TRBD1. Germline V gene data show CDR1 as MNHEY and CDR2 as SVGEGT. The CDR3 consists of 19 residues. J gave up 2 bases and V 2 bases, and 12 bases lay outside the gene matches. CDR3 nucleotide sequence: TGTGCCAGCAGTTACCCGCGGAACTCGGGGACAGGGGGCAATCAGCCCCAGCATTTT. This sequence encodes CASSYPRNSGTGGNQPQHF.

The chain links TRBV6-1 to TRBJ2-7; D may correspond to TRBD1 or TRBD2 (5 bases each). CDR1 MNHNS and CDR2 SASEGT come from the germline V gene. Trimming removed 10 bases at V and 0 bases at J, with 10 bases between. This CDR3 region has 12 residues. The chain's CDR3 is CATWDDSYEQYF. In nucleotides, the CDR3 is TGTGCCACGTGGGACGACTCCTACGAGCAGTACTTC.

This clonotype was detected ten times or more. J is TRBJ2-5 and V is TRBV7-9, with D possibly matching TRBD1 (5 bases). CDR1 is SEHNR, CDR2 FQNEAQ, per germline (reference sequence). V lost 5 bases, J lost 3 bases, and 16 bases lay in between. The CDR3 contains 15 residues. CDR3 region: CASSRTGGRKETQYF. The CDR3 DNA sequence: TGTGCCAGCAGCCGAACAGGTGGACGAAAAGAGACCCAGTACTTC.

With respect to this clonotype: A read error is possible here, since a much larger clone lies one base away. The chain employs TRBV2 and TRBJ1-1, with 8 positions matching TRBD1. V was clipped by 7 bases and J by 0 bases; unmatched bases: 4. CDR3 length: 14 amino acids. Germline V CDR1 and CDR2: SNHLY, FYNNEI. In DNA form, the CDR3 reads TGTGCCAGCACCACGGGACAGGTGAACACTGAAGCTTTCTTT. Translated, it gives CASTTGQVNTEAFF.